This TCR beta chain was identified in a study of blood T cell repertoires in COVID-19. The overall study: The samples span acute and convalescent COVID-19 from the United States, Italy and Spain.

Assay: immunoSEQ multiplex PCR; the TCRdb copy retains only in-frame clones and omits some. The profile shows more than 350,000 clones, about 88% of them singletons. Trimming took off 2 bases at V and 8 bases at J, with 18 bases between the two ends. Germline V CDR1 and CDR2: KGHSH, LQKENI. The CDR3 is 16 residues long. Sequenced material: PBMCs or T cells enriched from blood (not recorded which). The TCR comes from a woman younger than 30 who had been exposed to COVID-19. The chain joins TRBV18 to TRBJ1-4, with D possibly being TRBD1 (6 bases). CDR3 sequence (DNA): TGTGCCAGCTCACCATACGGGGGGGGCCCGTCGGAAAAACTGTTTTTT. Translating gives CASSPYGGGPSEKLFF.